A single count supports the clone carrying this T cell receptor (beta chain). Its specificity is unknown. Trimming took off 8 bases at V and 1 base at J, with 17 bases between the two ends. The CDR3 has 15 residues. The germline V gene encodes CDR1 SNHLY and CDR2 FYNNEI. This specimen belongs to a study of cytomegalovirus exposure and HLA in healthy donors. Overall study results and limits: Earlier analysis looked at TCR beta V segments, and most were productive about 87% or about 30% of the time. Cytomegalovirus association was assigned to approximately 180 TCR beta chains.

Amplification used 60 Vbeta primers and 13 Jbeta primers. Clones were sequenced by immunoSEQ multiplex PCR, and TCRdb holds only the in-frame ones, with some missing. The table lists 90,000 to 110,000 clones, 83% of them singletons, with 5% to 6.5% in the top ten. The source is a young man in good health and CMV-seronegative. The sample was PBMCs. The chain employs TRBV2 and TRBJ1-2; no clear D. CDR3 bases: TGTGCCAGCTTGAAATCCACGGGGAATAACTATGGCTACACCTTC. This translates into CASLKSTGNNYGYTF.